This T cell receptor beta chain emerged from a study of blood T cells in healthy people across ages. In its sample, this clonotype was seen a few times. CDR3 length: 15 amino acids. Trimming removed 4 bases from V and 7 bases from J; junction bases left unmatched: 10. The germline gives CDR1 SGHRS, CDR2 YFSETQ. The sample, 9 to 10 milliliters of peripheral blood, was drawn from each donor. Next came a second PCR, run for about 6 to 12 cycles, which used a sample-barcoded 5' primer along with a J-beta primer mix. MiXCR was run by TCRdb on the 5' RACE reads, yielding one entry per CDR3 protein. The repertoire holds hundreds of thousands of distinct CDR3 sequences, with more than 20% as singletons. This sample was also put to use in a study of T cells of mothers and their children.

This TCR derives from a boy between 10 and 17 years old in good health. V is TRBV5-1 and J is TRBJ2-1; 8 bases line up with TRBD1. The sequenced sample was blood. The CDR3 DNA reads TGCGCCAGCAGCATGACAGGGGTCTCTTTGAATGAGCAGTTCTTC. It yields the protein CASSMTGVSLNEQFF.